This T cell receptor (beta chain) was found in a study of blood T cells in healthy people across ages (dated by TCRdb to 2014 to 2015). The study in broad terms: Template switching captured roughly one uniquely barcoded TCR beta cDNA molecule per two T cells in model experiments. To track age-related changes in TCR beta repertoire diversity, the study relied on deep sequencing normalized with unique cDNA molecular identifiers. The donors were split into four age groups: young (average around 17 years), middle-aged (about 40), aged (over 55) and long-lived (roughly 88). Donors of different ages were randomly distributed across sequencing lanes to avoid experimental bias. Using the same blood draw, the study looked at two additional independent replicas of 1 million unique cDNA reads for two donors, one aged 18 to 29 and the other aged 80 or older. Results and caveats for the whole study, not just this receptor: The long-lived group showed more naive CD4+ T cells, fewer expanded clones and increased TCR diversity than the aged group, suggesting age selection. Estimates of total diversity based on one million sequenced T cells were considered lower bounds and underestimates. Observed TCR beta diversity per million T cells fell roughly linearly with age, and a significant reduction was already apparent by age about 43. Observed TCR beta diversity correlated strongly with the percentage of naive T cells measured by flow cytometry. Since profiling was done on bulk unsorted PBMCs, naive and antigen-experienced compartments could not be conclusively compared. Because the CMV infection status of the donors was unknown, age-related changes in expanded clonotypes may potentially have been confounded.

The CDR3 has 15 amino acids, counting the end cysteine and phenylalanine. Left in the record is the CDR3 DNA by itself, 45 bases read in frame from the first base. CDR1 SGHAT and CDR2 FQNNGV are derived from the germline V gene. The donors were under 40 Caucasian individuals from Russia, aged 6 to 90 years, who were systemically healthy. Each donor gave 8 to 10 milliliters of peripheral blood, collected into EDTA-treated Vacutainer tubes. Ficoll-Paque density-gradient centrifugation was used to isolate PBMCs, with at least 6.5 million per sample. Trizol reagent was used to extract total RNA from the PBMCs, yielding at least 6 micrograms per sample. For every donor, flow cytometry on a PBMC aliquot measured the percentage of naive CD45RAhigh/CD27high T cells. Libraries were prepared through 5' RACE. The listed sequencing device is Illumina HiSeq 2500. The second PCR ran for roughly 6 to 11 cycles and used a J-beta primer mix along with a sample-barcoded 5' primer. Each TCR beta cDNA molecule received a unique molecular identifier from a template-switch 5' adaptor carrying 12 random nucleotides. Each sample yielded at least 2.5 million CDR3-containing paired-end reads. First-strand cDNA was synthesized from all RNA with the Mint cDNA synthesis kit, primed by a TRBC-specific oligonucleotide. All cDNA was treated with uracil-DNA glycosylase and then went through a first 18-cycle PCR with the universal primers M1SS and BC2_uni_R. Regarding the original processing steps: For normalization, 1 million high-quality reads were randomly selected from each sample, with every read carrying a distinct molecular identifier. Instead of being binned into consensus sequences, reads that shared molecular identifiers were thrown out. CDR3 identification, clonotype clustering and error correction used MiTCR with a Q25 quality threshold and the strictest error-elimination algorithm. Lower-bound total TCR beta diversity was estimated with a nonparametric unseen species model using Euler transformation. TCRdb itself trimmed the public reads at Q25 with fastp, ran MiXCR and retained productive beta chains. Identical CDR3 protein sequences are pooled into one entry, listed with their most common genes and DNA. The V and J calls come from TCRdb's annotation, not from the publication. A total of roughly 1,700,000 distinct CDR3 sequences appear in this sample, about 28% of them only once. The ten largest clones capture 7.7% of the sample.

Concerning this clonotype itself: The specificity of this receptor is unknown. One end of the junction does not line up with germline, which may come from a read error.

The clonotype was recovered from a woman aged 25 to 45 in good health. The V and J segments used are TRBV11-2 and TRBJ1-6, with no D gene named confidently. The specimen was blood. The CDR3 sequence is CACSLVRNVNSPLHF. The DNA reads TGTGCCTGCAGCTTAGTCAGGAACGTTAATTCACCCCTCCACTTT.